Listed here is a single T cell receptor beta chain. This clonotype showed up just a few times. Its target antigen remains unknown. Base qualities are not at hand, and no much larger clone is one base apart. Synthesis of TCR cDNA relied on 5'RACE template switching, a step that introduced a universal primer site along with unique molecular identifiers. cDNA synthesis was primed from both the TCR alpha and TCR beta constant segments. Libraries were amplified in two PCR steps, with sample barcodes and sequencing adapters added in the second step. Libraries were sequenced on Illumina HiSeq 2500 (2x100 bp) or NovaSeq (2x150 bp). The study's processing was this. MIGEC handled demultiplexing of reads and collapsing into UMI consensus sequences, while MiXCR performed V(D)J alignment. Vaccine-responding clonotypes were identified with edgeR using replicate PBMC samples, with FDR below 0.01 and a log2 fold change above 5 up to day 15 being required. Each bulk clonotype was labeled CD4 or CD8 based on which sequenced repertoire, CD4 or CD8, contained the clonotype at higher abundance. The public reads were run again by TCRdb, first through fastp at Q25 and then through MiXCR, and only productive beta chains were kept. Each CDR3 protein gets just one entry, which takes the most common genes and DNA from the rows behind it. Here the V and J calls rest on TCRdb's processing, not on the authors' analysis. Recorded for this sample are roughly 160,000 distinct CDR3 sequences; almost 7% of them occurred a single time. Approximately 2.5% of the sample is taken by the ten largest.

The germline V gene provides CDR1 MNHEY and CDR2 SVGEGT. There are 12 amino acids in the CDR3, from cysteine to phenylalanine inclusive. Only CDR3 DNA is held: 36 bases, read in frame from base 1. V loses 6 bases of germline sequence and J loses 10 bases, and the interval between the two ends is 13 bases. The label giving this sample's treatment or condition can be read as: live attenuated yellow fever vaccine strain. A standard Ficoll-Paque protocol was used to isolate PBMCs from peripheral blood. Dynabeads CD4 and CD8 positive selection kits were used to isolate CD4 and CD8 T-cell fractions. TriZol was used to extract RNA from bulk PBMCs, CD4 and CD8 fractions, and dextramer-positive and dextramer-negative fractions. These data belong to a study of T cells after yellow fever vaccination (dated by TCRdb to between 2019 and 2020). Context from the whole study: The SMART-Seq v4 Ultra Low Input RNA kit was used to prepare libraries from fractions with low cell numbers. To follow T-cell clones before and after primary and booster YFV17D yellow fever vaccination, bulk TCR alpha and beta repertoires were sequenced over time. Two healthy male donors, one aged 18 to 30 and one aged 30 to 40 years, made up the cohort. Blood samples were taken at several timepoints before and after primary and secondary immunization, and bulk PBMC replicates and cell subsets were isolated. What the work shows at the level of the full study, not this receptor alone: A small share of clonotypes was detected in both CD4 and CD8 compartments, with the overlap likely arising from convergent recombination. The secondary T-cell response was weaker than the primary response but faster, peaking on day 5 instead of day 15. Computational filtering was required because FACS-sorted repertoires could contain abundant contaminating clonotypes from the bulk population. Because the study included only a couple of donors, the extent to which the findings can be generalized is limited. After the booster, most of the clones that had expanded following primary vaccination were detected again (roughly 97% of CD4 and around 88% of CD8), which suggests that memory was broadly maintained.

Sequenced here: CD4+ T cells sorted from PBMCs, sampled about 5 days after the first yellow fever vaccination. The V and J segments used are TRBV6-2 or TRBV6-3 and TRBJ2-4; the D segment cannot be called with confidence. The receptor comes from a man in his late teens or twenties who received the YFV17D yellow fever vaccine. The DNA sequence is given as TGTGCCAGCAGGACAAATTCTGGGATTCAGTACTTC. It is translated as CASRTNSGIQYF.